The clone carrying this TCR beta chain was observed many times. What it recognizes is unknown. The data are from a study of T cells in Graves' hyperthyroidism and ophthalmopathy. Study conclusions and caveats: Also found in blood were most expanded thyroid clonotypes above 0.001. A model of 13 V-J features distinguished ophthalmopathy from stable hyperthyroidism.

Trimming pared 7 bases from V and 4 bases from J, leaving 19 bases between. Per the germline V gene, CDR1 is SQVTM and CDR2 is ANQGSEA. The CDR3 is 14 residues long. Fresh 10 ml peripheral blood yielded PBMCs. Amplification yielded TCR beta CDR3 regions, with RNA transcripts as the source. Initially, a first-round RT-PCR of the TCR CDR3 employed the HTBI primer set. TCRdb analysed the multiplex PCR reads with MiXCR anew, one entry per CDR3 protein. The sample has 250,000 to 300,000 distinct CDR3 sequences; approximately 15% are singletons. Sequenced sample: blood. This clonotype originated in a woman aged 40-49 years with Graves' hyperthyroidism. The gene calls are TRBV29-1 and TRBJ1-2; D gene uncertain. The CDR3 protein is CSARQGSGVYGYTF. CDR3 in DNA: TGCAGCGCACGCCAAGGCAGTGGTGTCTATGGCTACACCTTC.